Listed below are T cell receptor beta chains from one sample, sequenced in a study of shared clonotypes between healthy human individuals. Only in-frame clones appear in the TCRdb table, and some are missing; sequencing was by immunoSEQ multiplex PCR. The sample includes 2,500,000 or so clones, 80% to 95% of them seen just once. The specimen sequenced was naive CD4+ T cells from PBMCs. Receptor source: a young man in good health. Some clones in this sample may be carry-over from other donors' samples. Each CDR3 is given with its conserved first and last residue. D genes are given only for firm matches. A row's size may be missing; if present it is once, few, many or a size class.

j_call	v_call	d_call	clone_size	cdr3_aa	cdr3_nt
TRBJ1-3	TRBV28	TRBD1	-	CASRTTGPNTIYF	TGTGCCAGCAGGACGACAGGGCCAAACACCATATATTTT
TRBJ1-1	TRBV5-4	-	-	CASSLAAWSTGGTEAFF	TGTGCCAGCAGCTTGGCGGCTTGGTCGACCGGGGGCACTGAAGCTTTCTTT
TRBJ2-1	TRBV7-9	TRBD2	-	CASSLASGRAYNEQFF	TGTGCCAGCAGCTTAGCGAGCGGGAGAGCGTACAATGAGCAGTTCTTC
TRBJ2-5	TRBV7-9	TRBD1	-	CASSLEGTGVYF	TGTGCCAGCAGCTTAGAAGGGACAGGAGTATACTTC
TRBJ1-2	TRBV27	-	-	CASSMRGYGYTF	TGTGCCAGCAGCATGCGGGGTTATGGCTACACCTTC
TRBJ1-5	TRBV7-2	TRBD1	-	CASSLRTGGNSNQPQHF	TGTGCCAGCAGCTTAAGGACAGGGGGCAATAGCAATCAGCCCCAGCATTTT
TRBJ2-2	TRBV28	-	few	CASGGANTGELFF	TGTGCCAGCGGCGGAGCGAACACCGGGGAGCTGTTTTTT
TRBJ2-1	TRBV19	TRBD2	-	CASSMGLADANEQFF	TGTGCCAGTAGTATGGGACTAGCGGACGCGAATGAGCAGTTCTTC
TRBJ2-3	TRBV5-1	TRBD1	once	CASSHRGLYTDTQYF	TGCGCCAGCAGCCACAGGGGGCTTTACACAGATACGCAGTATTTT
TRBJ1-2	TRBV28	-	-	CASSGGREGYTF	TGTGCCAGCAGCGGGGGTAGGGAGGGCTACACCTTC
TRBJ2-2	TRBV19	-	-	CASSILEVTGELFF	TGTGCCAGTAGTATACTAGAAGTAACCGGGGAGCTGTTTTTT
TRBJ1-1	TRBV9	-	-	CASSVGRFTEAFF	TGTGCCAGCAGCGTAGGTAGATTCACTGAAGCTTTCTTT
TRBJ2-7	TRBV2	-	-	CASRDGLGNEQYF	TGTGCCAGCAGAGACGGCCTAGGGAACGAGCAGTACTTC
TRBJ2-2	TRBV4-2	-	-	CASSQGAGVGSGTGELFF	TGTGCCAGCAGCCAAGGGGCCGGTGTAGGGTCGGGCACCGGGGAGCTGTTTTTT
TRBJ2-7	TRBV28	-	-	CASSLGYEQYF	TGTGCCAGCAGTCTAGGGTACGAGCAGTACTTC
TRBJ1-2	TRBV28	TRBD1	-	CASSPDRGIDYGYTF	TGTGCCAGCAGTCCCGACAGGGGGATAGACTATGGCTACACCTTC
TRBJ2-1	TRBV7-9	TRBD1	-	CASSFTGGSYNEQFF	TGTGCCAGCAGCTTTACAGGGGGCTCCTACAATGAGCAGTTCTTC
TRBJ2-3	TRBV7-8	TRBD1	-	CASSSAYRDRGRLGTDTQYF	TGTGCCAGCAGCTCCGCCTATCGGGACAGGGGGCGCCTTGGCACAGATACGCAGTATTTT
TRBJ2-2	TRBV5-6	-	-	CASSFRRSTGELFF	TGTGCCAGCAGCTTCCGCCGGTCCACCGGGGAGCTGTTTTTT
TRBJ2-7	TRBV4-1	TRBD1	-	CASSSPGQQYEQYF	TGCGCCAGCTCCTCCCCGGGACAGCAATACGAGCAGTACTTC
TRBJ2-3	TRBV7-9	-	-	CASSLEAGPGRAVTQYF	TGTGCCAGCAGCTTAGAGGCTGGGCCGGGCCGAGCTGTTACGCAGTATTTT
TRBJ2-7	TRBV11-2	-	-	CASSFAGLPSYEQYF	TGTGCCAGCAGCTTCGCGGGGCTCCCATCCTACGAGCAGTACTTC
TRBJ2-1	TRBV6-1	TRBD1	-	CASSEGQIYNEQFF	TGTGCCAGCAGCGAGGGACAGATTTACAATGAGCAGTTCTTC
TRBJ1-2	TRBV14	-	-	CASSQTDRTNYGYTF	TGTGCCAGCAGCCAGACCGACAGGACTAACTATGGCTACACCTTC
TRBJ1-2	TRBV4-2	TRBD1	-	CASSQDVGQGGYTF	TGTGCCAGCAGCCAAGATGTTGGACAGGGTGGCTACACCTTC
TRBJ2-1	TRBV18	TRBD1	-	CASSLRDSIYNEQFF	TGTGCCAGCTCGCTCCGGGACAGTATATACAATGAGCAGTTCTTC
TRBJ2-3	TRBV6-5	TRBD1	-	CASSKDTGEDTQYF	TGTGCCAGCAGCAAAGATACAGGGGAAGATACGCAGTATTTT
TRBJ2-2	TRBV7-3	-	-	CASSLTWLGNAGELFF	TGTGCCAGCAGCTTAACCTGGTTAGGCAATGCCGGGGAGCTGTTTTTT
TRBJ2-7	TRBV10-2	TRBD1	-	CASSAPGTGLTYEQYF	TGCGCCAGCAGTGCTCCCGGGACAGGCCTGACCTACGAGCAGTACTTC
TRBJ2-3	TRBV18	-	-	CASSPPTGSVGADTQYF	TGTGCCAGCTCACCACCGACGGGCTCCGTGGGGGCAGATACGCAGTATTTT
TRBJ2-3	TRBV7-8	-	-	CASSLGTGALLTQYF	TGTGCCAGCAGCTTAGGGACGGGGGCGCTTCTTACGCAGTATTTT
TRBJ2-1	TRBV5-1	TRBD2	-	CASSLETSGGYNEQFF	TGCGCCAGCAGCTTGGAGACTAGCGGGGGATACAATGAGCAGTTCTTC
TRBJ1-1	TRBV5-1	-	few	CASSLERTATEAFF	TGCGCCAGCAGCTTGGAAAGGACAGCTACTGAAGCTTTCTTT
TRBJ2-1	TRBV29-1	-	-	CSAEGVISGEQFF	TGCAGCGCCGAGGGGGTTATTAGCGGAGAGCAGTTCTTC
TRBJ2-7	TRBV7-2	-	-	CASSLHSDEQYF	TGTGCCAGCAGCTTACATTCCGACGAGCAGTACTTC
TRBJ2-3	TRBV29-1	TRBD2	once	CSTAGAADTQYF	TGCAGCACGGCGGGAGCTGCAGATACGCAGTATTTT
TRBJ2-3	TRBV5-1	TRBD2	-	CASSFRLAGAADTQYF	TGCGCCAGCAGCTTTCGACTAGCGGGAGCGGCAGATACGCAGTATTTT
TRBJ2-3	TRBV20-1	-	-	CSAQITDTQYF	TGCAGTGCCCAAATCACAGATACGCAGTATTTT